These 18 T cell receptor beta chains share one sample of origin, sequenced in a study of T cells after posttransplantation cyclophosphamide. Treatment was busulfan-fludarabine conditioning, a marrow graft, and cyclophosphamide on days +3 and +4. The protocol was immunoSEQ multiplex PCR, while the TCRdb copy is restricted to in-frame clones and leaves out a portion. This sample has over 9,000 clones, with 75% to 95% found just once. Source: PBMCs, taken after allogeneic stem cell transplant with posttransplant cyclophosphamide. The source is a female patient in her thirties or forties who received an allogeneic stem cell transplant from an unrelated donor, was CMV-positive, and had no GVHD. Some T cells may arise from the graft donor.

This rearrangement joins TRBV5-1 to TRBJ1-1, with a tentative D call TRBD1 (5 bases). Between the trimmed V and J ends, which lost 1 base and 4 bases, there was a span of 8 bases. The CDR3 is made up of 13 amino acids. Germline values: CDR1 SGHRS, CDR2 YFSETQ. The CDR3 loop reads CASSLFQGTEAFF. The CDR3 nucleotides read TGCGCCAGCAGCTTGTTTCAGGGCACTGAAGCTTTCTTT.

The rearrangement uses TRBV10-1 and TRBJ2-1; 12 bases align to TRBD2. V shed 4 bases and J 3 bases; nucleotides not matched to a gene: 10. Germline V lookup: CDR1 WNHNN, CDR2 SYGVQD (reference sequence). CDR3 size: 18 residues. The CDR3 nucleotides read TGCGCCAGCAGTGCGTGGACTAGCGGGAAAAACTTCTACAATGAGCAGTTCTTC. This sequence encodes CASSAWTSGKNFYNEQFF.

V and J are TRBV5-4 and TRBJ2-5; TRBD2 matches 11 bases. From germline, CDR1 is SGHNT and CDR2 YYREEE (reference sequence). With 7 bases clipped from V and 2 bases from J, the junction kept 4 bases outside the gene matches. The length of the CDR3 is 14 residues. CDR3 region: CASRGTSGQETQYF. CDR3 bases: TGTGCCAGCCGGGGGACTAGCGGACAAGAGACCCAGTACTTC.

CDR3 residues: CANQTGDSGANVLTF. The CDR3 nucleotides are TGTGCCAACCAGACAGGGGACTCTGGGGCCAACGTCCTGACTTTC. V and J are TRBV10-3 and TRBJ2-6; 8 positions agree with TRBD1. This CDR3 is 15 amino acids long. Trimming took 10 bases from V and 0 from J; bases not matched to a gene: 5. Looked up from germline, CDR1 is ENHRY and CDR2 is SYGVKD.

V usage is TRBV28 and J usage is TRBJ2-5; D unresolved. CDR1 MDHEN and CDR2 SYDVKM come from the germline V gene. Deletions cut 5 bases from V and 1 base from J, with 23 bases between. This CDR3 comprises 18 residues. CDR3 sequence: CASSPSNSLTVFQETQYF. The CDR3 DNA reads TGTGCCAGCAGTCCGTCGAATTCCTTAACAGTTTTCCAAGAGACCCAGTACTTC.

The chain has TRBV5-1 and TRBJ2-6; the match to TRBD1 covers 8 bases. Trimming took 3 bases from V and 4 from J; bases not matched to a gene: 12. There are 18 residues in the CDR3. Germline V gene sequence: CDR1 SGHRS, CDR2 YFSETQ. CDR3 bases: TGCGCCAGCAGCTCCCTTACAGGGGGACCTGTGGGGGCCAACGTCCTGACTTTC. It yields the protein CASSSLTGGPVGANVLTF.

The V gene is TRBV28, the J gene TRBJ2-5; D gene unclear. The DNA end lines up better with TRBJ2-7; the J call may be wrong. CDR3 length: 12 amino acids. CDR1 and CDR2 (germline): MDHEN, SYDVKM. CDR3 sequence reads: CASSIITYEQYF. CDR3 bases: TGTGCCAGCAGTATTATTACCTACGAGCAGTACTTC.

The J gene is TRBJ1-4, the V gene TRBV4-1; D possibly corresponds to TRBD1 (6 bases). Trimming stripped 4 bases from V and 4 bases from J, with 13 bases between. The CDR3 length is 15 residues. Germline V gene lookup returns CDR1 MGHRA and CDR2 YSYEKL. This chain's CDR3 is CASSPRGQYNEKLFF. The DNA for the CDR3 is TGCGCCAGCAGCCCCCGAGGACAGTATAATGAAAAACTGTTTTTT.

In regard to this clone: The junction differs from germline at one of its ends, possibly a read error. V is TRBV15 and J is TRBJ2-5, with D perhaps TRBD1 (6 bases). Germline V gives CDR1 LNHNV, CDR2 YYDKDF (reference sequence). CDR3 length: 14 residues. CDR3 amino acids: CATSREGGRETQYF. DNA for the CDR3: TGTGCCACCAGTAGAGAAGGGGGTAGGGAGACCCAGTACTTC.

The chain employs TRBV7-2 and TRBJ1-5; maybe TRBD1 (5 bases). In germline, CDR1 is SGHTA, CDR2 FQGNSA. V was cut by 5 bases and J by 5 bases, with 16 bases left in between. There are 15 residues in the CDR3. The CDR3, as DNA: TGTGCCAGCAGCGGAGGTGGGGGGTTCGATCAGCCCCAGCATTTT. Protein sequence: CASSGGGGFDQPQHF.

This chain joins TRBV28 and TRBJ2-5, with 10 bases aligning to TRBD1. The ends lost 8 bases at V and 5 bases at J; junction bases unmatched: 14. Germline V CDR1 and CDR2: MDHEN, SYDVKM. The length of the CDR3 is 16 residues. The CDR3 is CASVDRGAPLWETQYF. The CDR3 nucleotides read TGTGCCAGCGTGGACAGGGGGGCCCCATTATGGGAGACCCAGTACTTC.

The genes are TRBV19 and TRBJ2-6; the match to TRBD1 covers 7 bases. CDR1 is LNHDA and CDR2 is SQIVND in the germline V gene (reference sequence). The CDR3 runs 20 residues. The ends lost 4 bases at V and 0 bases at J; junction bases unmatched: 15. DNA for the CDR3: TGTGCCAGTAGTACCACATGGACAGGCCGGTTTTACTCTGGGGCCAACGTCCTGACTTTC. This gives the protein CASSTTWTGRFYSGANVLTF. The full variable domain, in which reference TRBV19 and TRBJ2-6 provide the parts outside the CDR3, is DGGITQSPKYLFRKEGQNVTLSCEQNLNHDAMYWYRQDPGQGLRLIYYSQIVNDFQKGDIAEGYSVSREKKESFPLTVTSAQKNPTAFYLCASSTTWTGRFYSGANVLTFGAGSRLTVL.

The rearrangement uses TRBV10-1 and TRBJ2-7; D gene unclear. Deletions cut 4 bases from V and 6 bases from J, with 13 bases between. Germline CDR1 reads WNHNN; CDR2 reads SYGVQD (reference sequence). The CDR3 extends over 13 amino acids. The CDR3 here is CASSVTDAAEQYF. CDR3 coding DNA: TGCGCCAGCAGTGTCACAGACGCTGCCGAGCAGTACTTC.

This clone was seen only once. CDR3 amino acids: CASSPRSREAIDTQYF. As DNA, the CDR3 is TGTGCCAGCAGCCCCCGGTCGCGGGAGGCGATAGATACGCAGTATTTT. The V and J genes are TRBV7-9 and TRBJ2-3; 8 bases align to TRBD2. The germline V gene has CDR1 SEHNR and CDR2 FQNEAQ (reference sequence). CDR3 length: 16 amino acids. The V and J ends lost 5 bases and 5 bases, in that order; junction bases with no gene match: 12.

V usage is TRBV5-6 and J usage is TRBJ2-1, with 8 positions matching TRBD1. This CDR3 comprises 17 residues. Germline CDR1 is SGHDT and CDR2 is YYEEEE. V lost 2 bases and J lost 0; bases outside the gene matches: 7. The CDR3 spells CASSFKTGVSSYNEQFF. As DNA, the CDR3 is TGTGCCAGCAGCTTCAAGACAGGGGTGAGCTCCTACAATGAGCAGTTCTTC.

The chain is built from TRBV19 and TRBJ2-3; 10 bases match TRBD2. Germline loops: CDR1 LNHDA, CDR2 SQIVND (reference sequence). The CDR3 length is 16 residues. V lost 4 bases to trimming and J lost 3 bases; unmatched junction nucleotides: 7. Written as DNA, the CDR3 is TGTGCCAGTAGTAAATTCCTAGCGGGAGTGACAGATACGCAGTATTTT. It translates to CASSKFLAGVTDTQYF.

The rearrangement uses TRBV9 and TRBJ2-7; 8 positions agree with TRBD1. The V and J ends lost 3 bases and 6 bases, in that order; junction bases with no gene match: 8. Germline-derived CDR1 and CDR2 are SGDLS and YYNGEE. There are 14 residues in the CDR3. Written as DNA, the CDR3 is TGTGCCAGCAGCGCAGGGGGCAATGAGGGCGAGCAGTACTTC. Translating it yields CASSAGGNEGEQYF. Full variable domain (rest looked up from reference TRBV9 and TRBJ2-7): DSGVTQTPKHLITATGQRVTLRCSPRSGDLSVYWYQQSLDQGLQFLIQYYNGEERAKGNILERFSAQQFPDLHSELNLSSLELGDSALYFCASSAGGNEGEQYFGPGTRLTVT.

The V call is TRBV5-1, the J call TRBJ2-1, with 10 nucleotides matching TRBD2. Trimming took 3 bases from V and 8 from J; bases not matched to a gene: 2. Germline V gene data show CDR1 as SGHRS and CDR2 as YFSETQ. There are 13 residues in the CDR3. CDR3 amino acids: CASSSSGGDEQFF. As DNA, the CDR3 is TGCGCCAGCAGCTCGAGCGGGGGGGATGAGCAGTTCTTC. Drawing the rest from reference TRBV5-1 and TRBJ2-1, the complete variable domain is KAGVTQTPRYLIKTRGQQVTLSCSPISGHRSVSWYQQTPGQGLQFLFEYFSETQRNKGNFPGRFSGRQFSNSRSEMNVSTLELGDSALYLCASSSSGGDEQFFGPGTRLTVL.